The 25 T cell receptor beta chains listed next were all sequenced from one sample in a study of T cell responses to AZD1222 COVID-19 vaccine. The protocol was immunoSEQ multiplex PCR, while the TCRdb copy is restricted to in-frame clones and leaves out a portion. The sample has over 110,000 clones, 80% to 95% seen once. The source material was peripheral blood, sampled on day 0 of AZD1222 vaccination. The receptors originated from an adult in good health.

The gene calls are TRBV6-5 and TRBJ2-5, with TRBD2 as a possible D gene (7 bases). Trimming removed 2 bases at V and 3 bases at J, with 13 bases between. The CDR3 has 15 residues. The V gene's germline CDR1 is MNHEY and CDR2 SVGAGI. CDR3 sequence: CASSYSRGGEETQYF. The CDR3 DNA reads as TGTGCCAGCAGTTACAGCCGCGGGGGCGAAGAGACCCAGTACTTC.

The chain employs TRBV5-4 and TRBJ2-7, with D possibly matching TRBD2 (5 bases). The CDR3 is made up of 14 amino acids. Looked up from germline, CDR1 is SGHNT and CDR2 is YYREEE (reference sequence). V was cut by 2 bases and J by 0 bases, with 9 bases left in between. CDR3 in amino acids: CASSFRGSSYEQYF. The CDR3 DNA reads TGTGCCAGCAGCTTCCGAGGGAGCTCCTACGAGCAGTACTTC.

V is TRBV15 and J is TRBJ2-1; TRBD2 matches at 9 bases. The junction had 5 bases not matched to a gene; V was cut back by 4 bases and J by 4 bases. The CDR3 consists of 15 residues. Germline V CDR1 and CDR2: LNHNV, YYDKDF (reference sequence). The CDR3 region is CATSTGLADYNEQFF. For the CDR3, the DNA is TGTGCCACCAGCACGGGACTAGCAGATTACAATGAGCAGTTCTTC. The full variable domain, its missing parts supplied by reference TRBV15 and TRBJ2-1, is DAMVIQNPRYQVTQFGKPVTLSCSQTLNHNVMYWYQQKSSQAPKLLFHYYDKDFNNEADTPDNFQSRRPNTSFCFLDIRSPGLGDTAMYLCATSTGLADYNEQFFGPGTRLTVL.

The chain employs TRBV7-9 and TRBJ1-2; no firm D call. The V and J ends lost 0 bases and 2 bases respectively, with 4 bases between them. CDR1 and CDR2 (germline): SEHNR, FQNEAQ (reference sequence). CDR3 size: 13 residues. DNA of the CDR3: TGTGCCAGCAGCTTAGCAGGGAACTATGGCTACACCTTC. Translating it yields CASSLAGNYGYTF.

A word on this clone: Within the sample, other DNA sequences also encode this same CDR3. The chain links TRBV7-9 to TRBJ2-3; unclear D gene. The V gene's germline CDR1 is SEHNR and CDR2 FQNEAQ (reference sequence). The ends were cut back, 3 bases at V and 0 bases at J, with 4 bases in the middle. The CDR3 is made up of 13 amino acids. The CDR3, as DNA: TGTGCCAGCAGCTTGGACAGCACAGATACGCAGTATTTT. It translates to CASSLDSTDTQYF.

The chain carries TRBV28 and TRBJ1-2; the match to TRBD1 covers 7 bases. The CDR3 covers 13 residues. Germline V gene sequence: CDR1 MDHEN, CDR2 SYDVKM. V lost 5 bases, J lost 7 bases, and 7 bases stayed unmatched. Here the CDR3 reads CASSPRGKFGYTF. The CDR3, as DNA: TGTGCCAGCAGTCCCAGGGGGAAGTTTGGCTACACCTTC.

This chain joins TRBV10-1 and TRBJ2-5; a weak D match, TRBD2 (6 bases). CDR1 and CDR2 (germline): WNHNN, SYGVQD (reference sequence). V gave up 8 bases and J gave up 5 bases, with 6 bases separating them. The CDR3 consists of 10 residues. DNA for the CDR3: TGCGCCAGCGGGGGGGAGACCCAGTACTTC. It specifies CASGGETQYF.

The CDR3 loop reads CAIKMAGGADTQYF. In DNA form, the CDR3 reads TGTGCCATCAAAATGGCAGGGGGAGCAGATACGCAGTATTTT. The chain couples TRBV10-3 to TRBJ2-3; 7 bases map to TRBD1. V shed 7 bases, J shed 4 bases, and the junction held 8 bases outside the gene matches. The CDR3 contains 14 residues. CDR1 and CDR2 (germline): ENHRY, SYGVKD.

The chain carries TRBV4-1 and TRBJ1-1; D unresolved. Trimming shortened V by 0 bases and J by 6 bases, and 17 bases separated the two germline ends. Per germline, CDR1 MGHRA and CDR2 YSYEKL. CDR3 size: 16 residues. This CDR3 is CASSQDPRFEFAEAFF. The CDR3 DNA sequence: TGCGCCAGCAGCCAAGACCCGAGGTTCGAGTTTGCTGAAGCTTTCTTT.

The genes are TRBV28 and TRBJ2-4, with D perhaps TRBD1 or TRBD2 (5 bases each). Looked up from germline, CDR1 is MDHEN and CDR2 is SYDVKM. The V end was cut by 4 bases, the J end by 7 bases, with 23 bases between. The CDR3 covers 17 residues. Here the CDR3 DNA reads TGTGCCAGCAGTTCAGGCCCGACTGCACCGTGGGGGAACATTCAGTACTTC. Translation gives CASSSGPTAPWGNIQYF.

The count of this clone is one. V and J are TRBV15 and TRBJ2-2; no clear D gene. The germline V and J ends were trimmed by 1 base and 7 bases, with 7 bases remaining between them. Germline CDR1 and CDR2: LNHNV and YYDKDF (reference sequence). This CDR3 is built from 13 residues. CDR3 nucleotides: TGTGCCACCAGCAGAGGGGTTAGCGGGGAGCTGTTTTTT. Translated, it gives CATSRGVSGELFF.

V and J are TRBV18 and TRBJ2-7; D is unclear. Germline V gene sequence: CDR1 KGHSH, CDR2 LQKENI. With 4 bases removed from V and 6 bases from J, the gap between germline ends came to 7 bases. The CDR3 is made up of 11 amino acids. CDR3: CASSLAAEQYF. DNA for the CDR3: TGTGCCAGCTCACTAGCTGCCGAGCAGTACTTC.

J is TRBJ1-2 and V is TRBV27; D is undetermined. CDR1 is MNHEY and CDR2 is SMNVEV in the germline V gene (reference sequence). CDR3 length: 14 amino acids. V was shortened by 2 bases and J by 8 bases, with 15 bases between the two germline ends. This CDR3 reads CASSLKGPSWGYTF. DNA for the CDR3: TGTGCCAGCAGTTTAAAGGGCCCCTCATGGGGCTACACCTTC.

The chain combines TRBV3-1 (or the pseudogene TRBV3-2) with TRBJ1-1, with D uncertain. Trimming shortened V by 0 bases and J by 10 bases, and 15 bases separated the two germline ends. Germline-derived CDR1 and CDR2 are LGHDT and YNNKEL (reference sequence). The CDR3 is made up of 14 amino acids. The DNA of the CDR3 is TGTGCCAGCAGCCAAGAAGAGGGAATCGAGGGAGCTTTCTTT. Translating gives CASSQEEGIEGAFF.

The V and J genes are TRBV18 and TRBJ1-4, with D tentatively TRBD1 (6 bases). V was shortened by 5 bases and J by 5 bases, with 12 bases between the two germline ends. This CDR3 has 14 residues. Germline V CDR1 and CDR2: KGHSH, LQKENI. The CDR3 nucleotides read TGTGCCAGCTCATTGGACAGACAGAATGAAAAACTGTTTTTT. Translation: CASSLDRQNEKLFF.

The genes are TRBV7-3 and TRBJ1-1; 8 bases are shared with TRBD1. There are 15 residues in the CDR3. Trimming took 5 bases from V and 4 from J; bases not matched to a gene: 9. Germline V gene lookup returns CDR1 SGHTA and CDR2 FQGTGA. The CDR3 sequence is CASSPTTGAGTEAFF. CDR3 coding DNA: TGTGCCAGCAGCCCTACGACAGGGGCGGGCACTGAAGCTTTCTTT.

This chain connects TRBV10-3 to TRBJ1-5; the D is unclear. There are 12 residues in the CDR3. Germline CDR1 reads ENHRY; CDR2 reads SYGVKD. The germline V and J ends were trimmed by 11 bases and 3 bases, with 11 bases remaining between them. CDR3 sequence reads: CAASGVNQPQHF. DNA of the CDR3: TGTGCCGCTTCAGGAGTCAATCAGCCCCAGCATTTT.

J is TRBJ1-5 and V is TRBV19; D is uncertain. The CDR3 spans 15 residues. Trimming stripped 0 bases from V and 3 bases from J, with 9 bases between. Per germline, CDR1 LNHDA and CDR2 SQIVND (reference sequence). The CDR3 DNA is TGTGCCAGTAGTATAGATCCCAGGTTCAATCAGCCCCAGCATTTT. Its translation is CASSIDPRFNQPQHF.

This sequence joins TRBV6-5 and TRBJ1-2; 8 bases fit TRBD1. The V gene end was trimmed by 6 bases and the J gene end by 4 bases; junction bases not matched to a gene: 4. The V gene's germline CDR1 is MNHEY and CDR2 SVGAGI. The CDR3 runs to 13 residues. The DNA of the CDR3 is TGTGCCAGCAGCCCGGACAGGGCCTATGGCTACACCTTC. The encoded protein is CASSPDRAYGYTF.

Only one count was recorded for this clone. CDR3: CASSSIGSVSFYEQYF. The CDR3 bases are TGTGCCAGCAGTTCGATAGGGTCAGTAAGTTTCTACGAGCAGTACTTC. The chain recombines TRBV28 with TRBJ2-7; D is unresolved. The CDR3 spans 16 residues. Germline loops: CDR1 MDHEN, CDR2 SYDVKM. Trimming took 4 bases from V and 3 from J, leaving 19 bases between them.

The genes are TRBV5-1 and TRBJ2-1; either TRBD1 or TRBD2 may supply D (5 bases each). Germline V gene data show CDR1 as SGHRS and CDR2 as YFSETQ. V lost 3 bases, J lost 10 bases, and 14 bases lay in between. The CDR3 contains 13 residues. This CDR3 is CASSSGTESEQFF. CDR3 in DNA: TGCGCCAGCAGCTCGGGGACCGAATCGGAGCAGTTCTTC.

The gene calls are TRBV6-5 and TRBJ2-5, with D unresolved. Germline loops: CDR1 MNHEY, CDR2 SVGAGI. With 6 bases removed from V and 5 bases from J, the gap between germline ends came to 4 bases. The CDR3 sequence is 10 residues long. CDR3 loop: CASRGETQYF. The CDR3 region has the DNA TGTGCCAGCAGGGGGGAGACCCAGTACTTC.

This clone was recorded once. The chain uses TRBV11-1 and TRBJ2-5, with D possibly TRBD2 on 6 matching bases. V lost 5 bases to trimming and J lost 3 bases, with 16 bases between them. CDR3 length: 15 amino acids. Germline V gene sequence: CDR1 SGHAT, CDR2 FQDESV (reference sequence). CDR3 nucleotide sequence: TGTGCCAGCAGCCGTCCGGGGGTAATCGAAGAGACCCAGTACTTC. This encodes CASSRPGVIEETQYF.

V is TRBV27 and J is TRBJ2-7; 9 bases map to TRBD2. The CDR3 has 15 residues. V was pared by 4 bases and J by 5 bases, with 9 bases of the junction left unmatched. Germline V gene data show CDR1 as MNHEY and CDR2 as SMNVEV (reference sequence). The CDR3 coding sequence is TGTGCCAGCAGTTGGGGAGCGGGAGGTGTCGACGAGCAGTACTTC. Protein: CASSWGAGGVDEQYF.

Written as DNA, the CDR3 is TGTGCCAGCAGCCGGGACTACCGAGAGACCCAGTACTTC. Its translation is CASSRDYRETQYF. This chain links TRBV14 with TRBJ2-5, with 7 positions matching TRBD2. V lost 4 bases and J lost 4; bases outside the gene matches: 3. CDR3 length: 13 amino acids. The germline V gene encodes CDR1 SGHDN and CDR2 FVKESK.